Listed below are T cell receptor beta chains from one sample, sequenced in a study of blood T cell repertoires in COVID-19. TCRdb's table, derived via immunoSEQ multiplex PCR, lists solely in-frame clones and lacks some. This repertoire shows over 200,000 clones, approximately 75% found once; its top ten account for approximately 8.7%. Sequenced: PBMCs or T cells enriched from blood (not recorded which). The receptors stem from a middle-aged man who had recovered from COVID-19. The CDR3 runs from the conserved cysteine through the conserved F or W. The D gene is left open where the match is weak. Clone size appears in some rows only: once, few, many, or a class for an expanded clone.

v_gene	abundance	j_gene	d_gene	CDR3aa	CDR3nt
TRBV5-4	.	TRBJ2-5	.	CASSLSSRVETQYF	TGTGCCAGCAGCTTGTCTTCCCGGGTAGAGACCCAGTACTTC
TRBV3-1/TRBV3-2	once	TRBJ1-6	TRBD1	CASSPRQGNNSPLHF	TGTGCCAGCAGCCCAAGACAGGGGAATAATTCACCCCTCCACTTT
TRBV30	.	TRBJ2-7	TRBD2	CAHTLAGGYEQYF	TGTGCCCATACACTAGCGGGAGGCTACGAGCAGTACTTC
TRBV6-6	.	TRBJ2-7	TRBD2	CASSLAGGNSYEQYF	TGTGCCAGCAGTTTAGCGGGGGGGAACTCCTACGAGCAGTACTTC
TRBV5-1	.	TRBJ2-7	TRBD2	CASSLDVAGGNYEQYF	TGCGCCAGCAGCTTGGATGTAGCGGGGGGGAATTACGAGCAGTACTTC
TRBV29-1	.	TRBJ1-1	TRBD1	CSAKAGGGNTEAFF	TGCAGCGCTAAAGCAGGGGGAGGGAACACTGAAGCTTTCTTT
TRBV5-4	.	TRBJ2-3	.	CASSHTDTDTQYF	TGTGCCAGCAGCCATACAGACACAGATACGCAGTATTTT
TRBV30	.	TRBJ2-1	TRBD2	CAWTHTTTSGRENVDEQFF	TGTGCCTGGACCCACACAACGACTAGCGGGAGGGAAAATGTCGATGAGCAGTTCTTC
TRBV6-6	.	TRBJ1-1	.	CASSSGTQGLEAFF	TGTGCCAGCAGTTCCGGGACACAAGGGCTCGAAGCTTTCTTT
TRBV4-1	.	TRBJ2-3	TRBD2	CASSHTTSGAFRDTQYF	TGCGCCAGCAGCCACACGACTAGCGGGGCGTTCCGGGATACGCAGTATTTT
TRBV10-1	.	TRBJ2-3	TRBD2	CASSESPPGLAGSGNTQYF	TGCGCCAGCAGTGAGTCGCCCCCGGGACTAGCGGGGAGCGGGAATACGCAGTATTTT
TRBV3-1/TRBV3-2	once	TRBJ1-4	TRBD1	CASSSPQGGFEKLFF	TGTGCCAGCAGCTCTCCACAGGGGGGATTCGAAAAACTGTTTTTT
TRBV5-6	.	TRBJ2-5	TRBD1	CASSLEKGQGQETQYF	TGTGCCAGCAGCTTGGAGAAGGGACAGGGACAAGAGACCCAGTACTTC
TRBV11-2	.	TRBJ2-7	TRBD2	CASSLDLGGRTSYEQYF	TGTGCCAGCAGCTTAGATCTGGGCGGGAGGACCTCCTACGAGCAGTACTTC
TRBV29-1	.	TRBJ1-2	.	CSVEDRQGGYGYTF	TGCAGCGTTGAAGATCGGCAGGGCGGCTATGGCTACACCTTC
TRBV19	.	TRBJ2-1	TRBD2	CATRLASNEQFF	TGTGCCACGCGACTAGCATCGAATGAGCAGTTCTTC
TRBV3-1/TRBV3-2	.	TRBJ2-7	.	CASSRETGAYEQYF	TGTGCCAGCAGCCGTGAGACAGGAGCCTACGAGCAGTACTTC
TRBV3-1/TRBV3-2	.	TRBJ2-1	TRBD1	CASSPGTGDNEQFF	TGTGCCAGCAGCCCGGGGACAGGGGACAATGAGCAGTTCTTC
TRBV7-2	.	TRBJ2-7	.	CASSSRRAYEQYF	TGTGCCAGCAGCTCGCGGCGCGCCTACGAGCAGTACTTC
TRBV6-6	.	TRBJ2-7	TRBD1	CASSKYRGTNEQYF	TGTGCCAGCAGTAAATACAGGGGTACCAACGAGCAGTACTTC
TRBV2	.	TRBJ1-5	TRBD1	CASSSGTASNQPQHF	TGTGCCAGCAGTTCCGGGACAGCGTCCAATCAGCCCCAGCATTTT
TRBV5-6	.	TRBJ1-6	TRBD1	CASSFGQGASPLHF	TGTGCCAGCAGCTTTGGACAGGGGGCCTCACCCCTCCACTTT
TRBV7-2	.	TRBJ2-1	TRBD1	CASSSYRGQDEQFF	TGTGCCAGCAGCTCATACAGGGGGCAAGATGAGCAGTTCTTC
TRBV7-8	.	TRBJ2-7	TRBD1	CASSYDRASYEQYF	TGTGCCAGCAGCTACGACAGGGCCTCCTACGAGCAGTACTTC
TRBV6-5	few	TRBJ2-3	.	CASRLDLGTDTQYF	TGTGCCAGCAGACTGGACTTGGGCACAGATACGCAGTATTTT
TRBV30	.	TRBJ2-1	.	CAWNGGKGGNEQFF	TGTGCCTGGAATGGGGGCAAGGGGGGGAATGAGCAGTTCTTC
TRBV5-4	.	TRBJ1-2	.	CASSLGTYYGYTF	TGTGCCAGCAGCCTTGGGACTTACTATGGCTACACCTTC
TRBV18	.	TRBJ1-4	.	CASSPARDRGKLFF	TGTGCCAGCTCACCAGCCCGTGATCGGGGAAAACTGTTTTTT
TRBV5-1	.	TRBJ1-1	.	CASRPEGGGYTEAFF	TGCGCCAGCAGGCCCGAAGGCGGGGGGTACACTGAAGCTTTCTTT
TRBV29-1	.	TRBJ2-1	.	CSVPGTSSYNEQFF	TGCAGCGTTCCCGGGACAAGCTCCTACAATGAGCAGTTCTTC
TRBV15	.	TRBJ2-1	.	CATTRQHYNEQFF	TGTGCCACCACCCGACAGCACTACAATGAGCAGTTCTTC
TRBV5-1	.	TRBJ2-1	TRBD2	CASSLSGRPSYNEQFF	TGCGCCAGCAGCTTGAGCGGGAGGCCGTCCTACAATGAGCAGTTCTTC
TRBV30	.	TRBJ1-1	.	CAWSVRGAASAEAFF	TGTGCCTGGAGTGTCCGAGGAGCGGCGAGCGCTGAAGCTTTCTTT
TRBV29-1	once	TRBJ1-3	TRBD1	CSVEEGASNTIYF	TGCAGCGTTGAGGAGGGGGCGAGCAACACCATATATTTT
TRBV12-3/TRBV12-4	few	TRBJ2-5	.	CASSLSPVETQYF	TGTGCCAGCAGCTTGAGTCCGGTAGAGACCCAGTACTTC
TRBV9	.	TRBJ2-6	TRBD1	CASSARTGTNSGANVLTF	TGTGCCAGCAGCGCCCGGACAGGGACAAACTCTGGGGCCAACGTCCTGACTTTC
TRBV6-6	.	TRBJ1-6	TRBD1	CASSQGDRGWFGGSYNSPLHF	TGTGCCAGCAGTCAGGGAGACAGGGGATGGTTTGGCGGCTCCTATAATTCACCCCTCCACTTT
TRBV19	.	TRBJ1-6	.	CASSQRRSSYNSPLHF	TGTGCCAGTTCCCAGAGGCGAAGCTCCTATAATTCACCCCTCCACTTT
TRBV5-6	.	TRBJ2-1	.	CASARGSVGNEQFF	TGTGCCAGCGCAAGGGGAAGCGTGGGCAATGAGCAGTTCTTC
TRBV5-1	few	TRBJ1-1	.	CASSLGGNTEAFF	TGCGCCAGCAGCTTGGGCGGGAACACTGAAGCTTTCTTT
TRBV7-6	.	TRBJ2-3	TRBD2	CASVEFIAGVSVDTQYF	TGTGCCAGCGTTGAATTTATAGCGGGGGTCTCCGTAGATACGCAGTATTTT
TRBV11-3	.	TRBJ2-7	TRBD1	CASSLSGTGGYEQYF	TGTGCCAGCAGCTTATCCGGGACAGGGGGTTACGAGCAGTACTTC
TRBV3-1/TRBV3-2	.	TRBJ2-7	TRBD1	CASSQTGTALYEQYF	TGTGCCAGCAGCCAGACCGGGACAGCCCTATACGAGCAGTACTTC
TRBV5-1	once	TRBJ1-5	TRBD1	CASSPGTGEQPQHF	TGCGCCAGCAGCCCCGGGACAGGGGAACAGCCCCAGCATTTT
TRBV5-6	.	TRBJ1-2	TRBD1	CASSLAGQGGYTF	TGTGCCAGCAGCTTGGCTGGACAGGGTGGCTACACCTTC
TRBV7-9	once	TRBJ1-1	.	CASSLRGDTEAFF	TGTGCCAGCAGCTTAAGGGGTGACACTGAAGCTTTCTTT
TRBV7-6	.	TRBJ2-7	TRBD1	CASSAPGQPYEQYF	TGTGCCAGCAGCGCACCGGGACAGCCCTACGAGCAGTACTTC
TRBV4-1	.	TRBJ1-4	.	CASSQDPTNEKLFF	TGCGCCAGCAGCCAAGATCCGACAAATGAAAAACTGTTTTTT
TRBV19	few	TRBJ1-1	.	CASCGYGTEAFF	TGTGCCAGTTGCGGTTATGGAACTGAAGCTTTCTTT
TRBV27	.	TRBJ2-6	TRBD1	CASSHTGASGANVLTF	TGTGCCAGCAGTCACACAGGGGCCTCTGGGGCCAACGTCCTGACTTTC